The 14 T cell receptor beta chains below come from one sample, sequenced in a study of shared clonotypes between healthy human individuals. Repertoires were generated with immunoSEQ multiplex PCR, while TCRdb's copy carries only in-frame clones and drops some. The profile covers around 700,000 clones, with under 80% appearing a single time and 1.5% to 2% taken by the ten largest. The sample consisted of memory CD4+ T cells sorted from blood. The subset was: CD45RA-negative fraction. Receptors were obtained from a woman in her 30s in good health.

The rearrangement joins TRBV19 to TRBJ2-2; D unresolved. V lost 7 bases, J lost 7 bases, and 10 bases lay in between. The CDR3 spans 12 residues. CDR1 LNHDA and CDR2 SQIVND come from the germline V gene (reference sequence). CDR3 nucleotides: TGTGCCAGTATTTCGCCCCTCGGGGAGCTGTTTTTT. Protein sequence: CASISPLGELFF.

V gene TRBV7-8 combines with J gene TRBJ2-5; TRBD1 agrees at 10 bases. The V and J ends lost 3 bases and 3 bases, in that order; junction bases with no gene match: 1. This CDR3 is built from 14 residues. The germline CDR1 and CDR2 sequences are SGHVS and FQNEAQ. For the CDR3, the DNA is TGTGCCAGCAGCTTTGGGACAGGGGAAGAGACCCAGTACTTC. It yields the protein CASSFGTGEETQYF.

The chain joins TRBV6-1 to TRBJ1-4, with D perhaps TRBD1 (5 bases). Germline CDR1 reads MNHNS; CDR2 reads SASEGT. V shed 7 bases and J shed 4 bases, with 13 bases lying between them. The CDR3 contains 14 residues. The DNA for the CDR3 is TGTGCCAGCAACCCCGGGGGGTATAATGAAAAACTGTTTTTT. It specifies CASNPGGYNEKLFF.

The chain uses TRBV7-8 and TRBJ2-3, with 10 positions matching TRBD2. With 6 bases clipped from V and 3 bases from J, the junction kept 6 bases outside the gene matches. The CDR3 sequence is 15 residues long. CDR1 is SGHVS and CDR2 is FQNEAQ in the germline V gene. CDR3 sequence reads: CASRIGLAVTDTQYF. CDR3 nucleotide sequence: TGTGCCAGCAGGATTGGACTAGCGGTAACAGATACGCAGTATTTT.

The rearrangement joins TRBV14 to TRBJ2-7; 7 positions match TRBD1. CDR3 length equals 14 residues. Trimming cost V 2 bases and J 3 bases; bases outside gene matches: 4. Germline V CDR1 and CDR2: SGHDN, FVKESK. The DNA of the CDR3 is TGTGCCAGCAGCCAAAGGGGGCCTCTCTACGAGCAGTACTTC. It yields the protein CASSQRGPLYEQYF.

The genes are TRBV15 and TRBJ2-1; no definite D call. This CDR3 has 16 residues. Per the germline V gene, CDR1 is LNHNV and CDR2 is YYDKDF (reference sequence). V dropped 0 bases and J dropped 1 base, with 10 bases sitting between them. CDR3 sequence: CATSRDRPRSYNEQFF. The CDR3 bases are TGTGCCACCAGCAGAGATAGGCCGCGGTCCTACAATGAGCAGTTCTTC.

The V and J genes are TRBV9 and TRBJ2-3; D possibly corresponds to TRBD1 (6 bases). Germline CDR1 is SGDLS and CDR2 is YYNGEE. Trimming cost V 4 bases and J 1 base, with 13 bases left between them. CDR3 length: 15 residues. The CDR3 loop reads CASSPQGFGTDTQYF. The CDR3 coding sequence is TGTGCCAGCAGCCCACAGGGTTTCGGCACAGATACGCAGTATTTT.

A single count supports this clone. The chain uses TRBV5-1 and TRBJ2-3; 15 nucleotides match TRBD2. With V trimmed by 2 bases and J by 2 bases, 6 bases remained unmatched. This CDR3 has 18 amino acids. Germline loops: CDR1 SGHRS, CDR2 YFSETQ. CDR3 region: CASSFGLAGGIPTDTQYF. The CDR3 DNA is TGCGCCAGCAGCTTCGGACTAGCGGGAGGGATACCCACAGATACGCAGTATTTT.

This chain uses TRBV28 with TRBJ2-7; 9 bases map to TRBD2. With V trimmed by 7 bases and J by 4 bases, 5 bases remained unmatched. The CDR3 extends over 13 amino acids. Germline V gene data show CDR1 as MDHEN and CDR2 as SYDVKM. The CDR3 region is CASTRSGSYEQYF. CDR3 in DNA: TGTGCCAGCACACGTAGCGGGAGTTACGAGCAGTACTTC.

This sequence joins TRBV9 and TRBJ2-3; TRBD2 might be the D (6 bases). V was cut by 4 bases and J by 6 bases, with 21 bases left in between. This CDR3 has 16 amino acids. The germline V gene has CDR1 SGDLS and CDR2 YYNGEE. CDR3 nucleotide sequence: TGTGCCAGCAGCTCACAAGGAGGGCTAGCAGATGATACGCAGTATTTT. Translation: CASSSQGGLADDTQYF.

The chain uses TRBV19 and TRBJ2-5; possibly TRBD1 or TRBD2 for D (5 bases each). This CDR3 contains 16 residues. V lost 1 base and J lost 7, with 19 bases in between. The germline V gene has CDR1 LNHDA and CDR2 SQIVND (reference sequence). CDR3 residues: CASSIVGRAGLGTQYF. The CDR3 coding sequence is TGTGCCAGTAGTATAGTGGGGCGGGCTGGACTTGGGACCCAGTACTTC.

This clone was picked up one time. The gene calls are TRBV28 and TRBJ2-7; the D is unclear. Germline assignment: CDR1 MDHEN and CDR2 SYDVKM. The CDR3 consists of 14 residues. The V gene lost 3 bases and the J gene lost 3 bases, with 12 bases spanning the gap. DNA for the CDR3: TGTGCCAGCAGTTTGGTCCAGGCAGGCTACGAGCAGTACTTC. It encodes CASSLVQAGYEQYF.

This clone was observed at least ten times. The chain is built from TRBV19 and TRBJ1-3; D is uncertain. The CDR3 runs 14 residues. CDR1 and CDR2 from the germline V gene are LNHDA and SQIVND (reference sequence). V was trimmed by 3 bases and J by 3 bases, leaving 9 bases between them. CDR3 coding DNA: TGTGCCAGTAGTATTGGAAGCGTTGGAAACACCATATATTTT. Protein: CASSIGSVGNTIYF.

The gene calls are TRBV15 and TRBJ1-1; a weak D match, TRBD1 (6 bases). The CDR3 loop spans 14 amino acids. CDR1 is LNHNV and CDR2 is YYDKDF in the germline V gene (reference sequence). Trimming removed 3 bases from V and 9 bases from J, with 17 bases in between. CDR3 bases: TGTGCCACCAGCAGCGGATCGTACGGGACAAAAGCTTTCTTT. This codes for CATSSGSYGTKAFF.